This TCR beta chain was sequenced for a study of OX40 agonist ivuxolimab in advanced cancers. Points from the study as a whole: Blood T cells, both CD4+ and CD8+, expanded clonally by week 6 at 0.1 to 3.0 mg/kg. No antigen was identified for the clonally expanded peripheral T cells.

The table came from immunoSEQ multiplex PCR; TCRdb's copy has only in-frame clones and leaves some out. The sample gives 35,000 to 50,000 clones, about 86% of which show up once; about a fifth is in the top ten. In this sample, this clone turned up once. What it binds is not known. Germline V gives CDR1 MRHNA, CDR2 SNTAGT. The junction had 0 bases not matched to a gene; V was cut back by 4 bases and J by 6 bases. The CDR3 sequence is 14 residues long. The chain couples TRBV6-4 to TRBJ2-1; 13 nucleotides match TRBD2. The sample was CD4+ or CD8+ T cells sorted from blood, taken in a trial of the OX40 agonist ivuxolimab. This clonotype originated in an adult with an advanced solid tumor such as melanoma, head and neck, liver or kidney cancer. The DNA for the CDR3 is TGTGCCAGCAGTGGACTAGCGGGGGGCAATGAGCAGTTCTTC. It codes for CASSGLAGGNEQFF.